This T cell receptor beta chain was obtained from a study of Ad26.COV2.S vaccination and SARS-CoV-2 variants. Study summary: Into the muscle, Ad26.COV2.S was dosed once or twice, 56 days apart.

Treatment meaning: roughly 20 received Ad26.COV2.S at low or high dose, single or two shots; about 5 received placebo; per-sample allocation not given. Day 63 after the first vaccine or placebo injection was the time point for sampling. Based in Boston, the donor was an adult of 18-55 years. With 6 bases removed from V and 5 bases from J, the gap between germline ends came to 13 bases. The CDR3 consists of 13 residues. The germline CDR1 and CDR2 sequences are SGHAT and FQDESV (reference sequence). This clone was found a few times. Generated by immunoSEQ multiplex PCR, the TCRdb table keeps only in-frame clones and is missing some. The repertoire consists of fewer than 400,000 clones, with roughly 90% occurring once and the leading ten covering over 5%.

This clonotype was obtained from a person aged 18-65 years who received the Ad26.COV2.S COVID-19 vaccine or a placebo. V gene TRBV11-1 combines with J gene TRBJ2-5, with a tentative D call TRBD2 (6 bases). The material was peripheral blood, obtained in a trial of Ad26.COV2.S vaccine versus placebo. This CDR3 reads CASRGGGVETQYF. The CDR3 DNA follows: TGTGCCAGCAGAGGCGGCGGGGTGGAGACCCAGTACTTC.